Below are 22 T cell receptor beta chains sequenced from a single sample in a study of T cells in Graves' hyperthyroidism and ophthalmopathy. It was RNA transcripts that yielded the amplified TCR beta CDR3 regions. The HTBI primer set drove a first-round RT-PCR of the TCR CDR3. TCRdb processed the multiplex PCR reads anew with MiXCR; each CDR3 protein has one entry. The repertoire holds 200,000 to 250,000 distinct CDR3 sequences, with around 25% as singletons. The sequenced sample was blood. The receptor set was obtained from a woman aged 40 to 49 with Graves' ophthalmopathy.

This clonotype was observed many times. The chain joins TRBV18 to TRBJ2-1; 9 bases fit TRBD2. The CDR3 sequence is 16 residues long. V lost 0 bases to trimming and J lost 5 bases; unmatched junction nucleotides: 5. CDR1 and CDR2 (germline): KGHSH, LQKENI. This CDR3 is CASSPPTTSGNNEQFF. The CDR3 DNA reads TGTGCCAGCTCACCACCGACGACTAGCGGAAACAATGAGCAGTTCTTC. Filled out from reference TRBV18 and TRBJ2-1, the complete variable domain reads NAGVMQNPRHLVRRRGQEARLRCSPMKGHSHVYWYRQLPEEGLKFMVYLQKENIIDESGMPKERFSAEFPKEGPSILRIQQVVRGDSAAYFCASSPPTTSGNNEQFFGPGTRLTVL.

This clonotype has ten or more counts. The gene calls are TRBV11-2 and TRBJ2-7, with a weak D call TRBD1 (5 bases). The CDR3 consists of 14 residues. V shed 0 bases and J shed 2 bases, with 8 bases lying between them. Germline assignment: CDR1 SGHAT and CDR2 FQNNGV. DNA for the CDR3: TGTGCCAGCAGCTTAGAGCCAGGGCCCTACGAGCAGTACTTC. Residues: CASSLEPGPYEQYF.

This clonotype was detected only a few times. The rearrangement uses TRBV6-1 and TRBJ2-7; no reliable D call. This CDR3 contains 14 residues. Trimming removed 1 base from V and 4 bases from J, with 11 bases in between. The germline V gene has CDR1 MNHNS and CDR2 SASEGT. CDR3 nucleotides: TGTGCCAGCAGTGAAGTCCAAGACTCATACGAGCAGTACTTC. Translating it yields CASSEVQDSYEQYF.

This clonotype was counted ten times or more. J is TRBJ2-7 and V is TRBV12-3 or TRBV12-4; no definite D call. The length of the CDR3 is 12 residues. V was pared by 2 bases and J by 7 bases, with 9 bases between. CDR3 nucleotides: TGTGCCAGCAGTTTATATGGGTATGAGCAGTACTTC. Its translation is CASSLYGYEQYF.

This clonotype was recorded many times. This sequence joins TRBV6-1 and TRBJ2-7; maybe TRBD2 (6 bases). Trimming shortened V by 6 bases and J by 2 bases, and 17 bases separated the two germline ends. CDR1 is MNHNS and CDR2 is SASEGT in the germline V gene. CDR3 size: 15 residues. The CDR3 loop is CASRRGDFSAYEQYF. In DNA form, the CDR3 reads TGTGCCAGCAGACGCGGGGACTTTTCAGCCTACGAGCAGTACTTC.

This clonotype showed up many times. This sequence joins TRBV28 and TRBJ1-3; D unclear. V gave up 1 base and J gave up 2 bases, with 6 bases separating them. The CDR3 spans 14 residues. Germline CDR1 and CDR2: MDHEN and SYDVKM. The CDR3 spells CASSLLTTGNTIYF. CDR3 nucleotide sequence: TGTGCCAGCAGTTTATTGACAACTGGAAACACCATATATTTT.

This clonotype was recorded at least ten times. The chain carries TRBV24-1 and TRBJ1-2; unclear D gene. The V gene's germline CDR1 is KGHDR and CDR2 SFDVKD. The CDR3 loop spans 13 amino acids. V lost 2 bases and J lost 3, with 6 bases in between. The CDR3 coding sequence is TGTGCCACCAGTGATTGGGGATACTATGGCTACACCTTC. This translates into CATSDWGYYGYTF.

This clonotype came up many times. The chain uses TRBV28 and TRBJ1-5; D is perhaps TRBD1 (6 bases). V was trimmed by 3 bases and J by 9 bases, leaving 15 bases between them. Germline V CDR1 and CDR2: MDHEN, SYDVKM. The CDR3 length is 14 residues. CDR3 amino acids: CASSLAGAFGPQHF. DNA for the CDR3: TGTGCCAGCAGTTTGGCAGGGGCCTTTGGGCCCCAGCATTTT.

This clonotype was observed many times. V usage is TRBV28 and J usage is TRBJ1-5, with D unresolved. CDR1 is MDHEN, CDR2 SYDVKM, per germline. The CDR3 is 15 residues long. Trimming removed 2 bases from V and 0 bases from J, with 8 bases in between. The CDR3: CASSLTPDSNQPQHF. In nucleotides, the CDR3 is TGTGCCAGCAGTTTAACCCCGGATAGCAATCAGCCCCAGCATTTT. The variable domain in full, with the rest retrieved from reference TRBV28 and TRBJ1-5, is DVKVTQSSRYLVKRTGEKVFLECVQDMDHENMFWYRQDPGLGLRLIYFSYDVKMKEKGDIPEGYSVSREKKERFSLILESASTNQTSMYLCASSLTPDSNQPQHFGDGTRLSIL.

This clonotype was detected many times. This chain uses TRBV11-2 with TRBJ1-5; no firm D call. The CDR3 loop spans 13 amino acids. Germline V gene data show CDR1 as SGHAT and CDR2 as FQNNGV. Trimming cost V 1 base and J 5 bases, with 6 bases left between them. DNA of the CDR3: TGTGCCAGCAGCTTAGTACAGTATCAGCCCCAGCATTTT. Amino acid sequence: CASSLVQYQPQHF.

This clonotype was observed at least ten times. The chain has TRBV13 and TRBJ2-7; 9 nucleotides align to TRBD2. With V trimmed by 5 bases and J by 3 bases, 5 bases remained unmatched. Germline-derived CDR1 and CDR2 are PRHDT and FYEKMQ (reference sequence). This CDR3 comprises 14 residues. The CDR3 region has the DNA TGTGCCAGCAGCACTAGCGGGCTGGTCTACGAGCAGTACTTC. This codes for CASSTSGLVYEQYF.

This clonotype was seen at least ten times. This chain uses TRBV6-5 with TRBJ2-7; a weak D match, TRBD2 (6 bases). Trimming cost V 0 bases and J 4 bases, with 7 bases left between them. CDR1 MNHEY and CDR2 SVGAGI come from the germline V gene. There are 13 residues in the CDR3. CDR3 sequence (DNA): TGTGCCAGCAGTTACTCAGGGAGGTACGAGCAGTACTTC. It yields the protein CASSYSGRYEQYF.

The table lists this clonotype with many counts. The rearrangement links TRBV5-1 to TRBJ2-6; 8 bases agree with TRBD1. CDR3 length: 16 residues. Germline loops: CDR1 SGHRS, CDR2 YFSETQ. J gave up 3 bases and V 5 bases, and 7 bases lay outside the gene matches. The CDR3 DNA follows: TGCGCCAGCAGTGCAGGGGGCGTGTTTGGGGCCAACGTCCTGACTTTC. Residues: CASSAGGVFGANVLTF.

This sequence joins TRBV6-2 or TRBV6-3 and TRBJ2-3; D ambiguous. In germline, CDR1 is MNHEY, CDR2 SVGEGT. With 0 bases removed from V and 4 bases from J, the gap between germline ends came to 17 bases. CDR3 length: 17 amino acids. CDR3 DNA: TGTGCCAGCAGTTACTCTAGTCTCCAGGCGTATCCAGATACGCAGTATTTT. Encoded protein: CASSYSSLQAYPDTQYF.

This clonotype was observed many times. This chain uses TRBV30 with TRBJ1-1; D remains unclear. This CDR3 is built from 11 residues. Deletions cut 3 bases from V and 5 bases from J, with 7 bases between. CDR1 and CDR2 from the germline V gene are GTSNPN and SVGIG (reference sequence). In DNA, the CDR3 is TGTGCCTGGAGCGGTGATACTGAAGCTTTCTTT. As protein: CAWSGDTEAFF. Looking up the rest from reference TRBV30 and TRBJ1-1 gives the full variable domain: SQTIHQWPATLVQPVGSPLSLECTVEGTSNPNLYWYRQAAGRGLQLLFYSVGIGQISSEVPQNLSASRPQDRQFILSSKKLLLSDSGFYLCAWSGDTEAFFGQGTRLTVV.

This rearrangement joins TRBV7-6 to TRBJ2-7; maybe TRBD2 (6 bases). This CDR3 contains 17 residues. CDR1 and CDR2 from the germline V gene are SGHVS and FNYEAQ. V was clipped by 1 base and J by 1 base, with 17 bases between them. The CDR3 here is CASSLVSGDNPSYEQYF. For the CDR3, the DNA is TGTGCCAGCAGCTTAGTTTCGGGGGATAACCCATCCTACGAGCAGTACTTC. The full variable domain, completed using reference TRBV7-6 and TRBJ2-7, is GAGVSQSPRYKVTKRGQDVALRCDPISGHVSLYWYRQALGQGPEFLTYFNYEAQQDKSGLPNDRFSAERPEGSISTLTIQRTEQRDSAMYRCASSLVSGDNPSYEQYFGPGTRLTVT.

This clonotype showed up many times. This CDR3 reads CSARDPSASSYEQYF. In DNA form, the CDR3 reads TGCAGTGCTAGAGATCCCAGCGCAAGCTCCTACGAGCAGTACTTC. This chain uses TRBV20-1 with TRBJ2-7; D ambiguous. CDR3 length equals 15 residues. Germline CDR1 and CDR2: DFQATT and SNEGSKA (reference sequence). Trimming removed 0 bases from V and 0 bases from J, with 12 bases in between.

The rearrangement links TRBV6-1 to TRBJ1-1, with 7 bases matching TRBD1. V shed 8 bases and J 2 bases; nucleotides not matched to a gene: 8. CDR1 and CDR2 (germline): MNHNS, SASEGT. The CDR3 runs to 14 residues. CDR3 amino acids: CASSQGWRNTEAFF. DNA of the CDR3: TGTGCCAGCTCACAGGGGTGGCGAAACACTGAAGCTTTCTTT.

This clonotype was seen at least ten times. CDR3 protein: CATLDSAYGYTF. The CDR3 region has the DNA TGTGCCACCCTCGACAGTGCCTATGGCTACACCTTC. This rearrangement joins TRBV15 to TRBJ1-2; maybe TRBD1 (5 bases). The ends were cut back, 8 bases at V and 4 bases at J, with 11 bases in the middle. Germline V gene data show CDR1 as LNHNV and CDR2 as YYDKDF (reference sequence). The CDR3 loop spans 12 amino acids. Together with reference TRBV15 and TRBJ1-2, the CDR3 gives the full variable domain: DAMVIQNPRYQVTQFGKPVTLSCSQTLNHNVMYWYQQKSSQAPKLLFHYYDKDFNNEADTPDNFQSRRPNTSFCFLDIRSPGLGDTAMYLCATLDSAYGYTFGSGTRLTVV.

The table lists this clonotype with many counts. The CDR3 reads CASSEVTGSHEQYF. The DNA of the CDR3 is TGTGCCAGCAGTGAAGTTACAGGATCCCACGAGCAGTACTTC. The chain is built from TRBV6-1 and TRBJ2-7; a weak D match, TRBD1 (5 bases). Per germline, CDR1 MNHNS and CDR2 SASEGT. This CDR3 has 14 amino acids. V was pared by 1 base and J by 5 bases, with 12 bases between.

This clonotype was observed many times. The rearrangement uses TRBV5-1 and TRBJ1-2; 7 bases fit TRBD1. After removal of 7 bases from V and 4 bases from J, the junction contained 13 bases not matched to a gene. The CDR3 loop spans 15 amino acids. Germline assignment: CDR1 SGHRS and CDR2 YFSETQ. The DNA for the CDR3 is TGCGCCAGCGGTACCGGGACAGCGGATGGCTATGGCTACACCTTC. Translation gives CASGTGTADGYGYTF.

This clonotype has ten or more counts. V gene TRBV11-1 combines with J gene TRBJ2-5; D may correspond to TRBD1 or TRBD2 (5 bases each). Trimming left V 1 base short and J 5 bases short, with 20 bases between. Germline CDR1 is SGHAT and CDR2 is FQDESV (reference sequence). The CDR3 has 17 amino acids. The CDR3 DNA reads as TGTGCCAGCAGCTTAGGAAGGGACCAGGAGGCCAGGGAGACCCAGTACTTC. Translation gives CASSLGRDQEARETQYF.